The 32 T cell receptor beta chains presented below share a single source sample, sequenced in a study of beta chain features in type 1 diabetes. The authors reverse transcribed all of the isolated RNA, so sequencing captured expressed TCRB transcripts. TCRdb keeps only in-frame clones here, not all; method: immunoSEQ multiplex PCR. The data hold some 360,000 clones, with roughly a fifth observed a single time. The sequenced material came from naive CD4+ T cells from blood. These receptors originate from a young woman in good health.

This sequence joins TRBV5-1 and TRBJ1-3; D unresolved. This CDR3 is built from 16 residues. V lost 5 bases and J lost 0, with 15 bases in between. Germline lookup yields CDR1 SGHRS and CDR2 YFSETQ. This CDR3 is CASRSGGRDSGNTIYF. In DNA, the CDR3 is TGCGCCAGCAGATCCGGAGGACGGGACTCTGGAAACACCATATATTTT.

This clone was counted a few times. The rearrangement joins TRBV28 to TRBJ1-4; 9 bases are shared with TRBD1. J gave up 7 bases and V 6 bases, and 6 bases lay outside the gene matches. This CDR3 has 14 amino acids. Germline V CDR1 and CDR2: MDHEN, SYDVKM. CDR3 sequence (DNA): TGTGCCAGCAGAACAGGGGGCGCGGGTGAAAAACTGTTTTTT. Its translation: CASRTGGAGEKLFF.

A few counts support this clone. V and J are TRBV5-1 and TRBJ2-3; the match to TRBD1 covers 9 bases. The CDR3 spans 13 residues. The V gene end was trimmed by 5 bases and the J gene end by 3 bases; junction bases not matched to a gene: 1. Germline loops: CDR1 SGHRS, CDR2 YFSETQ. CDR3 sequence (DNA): TGCGCCAGCAGGACAGGGGGTACAGATACGCAGTATTTT. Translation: CASRTGGTDTQYF.

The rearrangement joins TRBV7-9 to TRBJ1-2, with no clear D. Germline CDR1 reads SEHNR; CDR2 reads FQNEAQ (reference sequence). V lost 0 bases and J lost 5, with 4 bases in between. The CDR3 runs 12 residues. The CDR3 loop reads CASSLAQYGYTF. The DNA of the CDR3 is TGTGCCAGCAGCTTAGCACAGTATGGCTACACCTTC.

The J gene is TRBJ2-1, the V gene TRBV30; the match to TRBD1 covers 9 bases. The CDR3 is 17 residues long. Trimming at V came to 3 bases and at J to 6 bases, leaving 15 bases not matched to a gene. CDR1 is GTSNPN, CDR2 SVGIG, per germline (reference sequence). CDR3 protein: CAWRGDRGFPYGNEQFF. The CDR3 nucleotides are TGTGCCTGGAGGGGTGACAGGGGGTTCCCCTACGGCAATGAGCAGTTCTTC.

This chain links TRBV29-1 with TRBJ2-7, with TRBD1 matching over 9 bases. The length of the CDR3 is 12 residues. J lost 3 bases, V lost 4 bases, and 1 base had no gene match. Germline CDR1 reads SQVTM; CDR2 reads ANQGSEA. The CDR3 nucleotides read TGCAGCGTTGGACAGGGGGACTACGAGCAGTACTTC. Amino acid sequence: CSVGQGDYEQYF.

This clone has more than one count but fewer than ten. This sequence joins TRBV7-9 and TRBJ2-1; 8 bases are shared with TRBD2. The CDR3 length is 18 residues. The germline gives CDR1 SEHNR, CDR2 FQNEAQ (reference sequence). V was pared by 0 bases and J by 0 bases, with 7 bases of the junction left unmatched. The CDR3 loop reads CASSLAGLAGISYNEQFF. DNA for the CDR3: TGTGCCAGCAGCTTAGCTGGGCTAGCGGGTATCTCCTACAATGAGCAGTTCTTC.

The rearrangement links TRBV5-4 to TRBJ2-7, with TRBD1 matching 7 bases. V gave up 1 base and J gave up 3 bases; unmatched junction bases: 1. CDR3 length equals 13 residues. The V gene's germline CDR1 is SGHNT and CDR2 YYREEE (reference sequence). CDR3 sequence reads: CASSLQGVYEQYF. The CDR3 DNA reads TGTGCCAGCAGCTTGCAGGGGGTCTACGAGCAGTACTTC.

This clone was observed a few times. CDR3 sequence (DNA): TGCAGCGTTGAAGGCCCGACTAGCGGGAGGAATGAGCAGTTCTTC. This sequence encodes CSVEGPTSGRNEQFF. V gene TRBV29-1 combines with J gene TRBJ2-1, with 13 bases matching TRBD2. Germline assignment: CDR1 SQVTM and CDR2 ANQGSEA. This CDR3 is built from 15 residues. V shed 1 base, J shed 7 bases, and the junction held 4 bases outside the gene matches.

This CDR3 reads CSVMTGPNNSPLHF. CDR3 nucleotides: TGCAGCGTCATGACAGGGCCAAATAATTCACCCCTCCACTTT. V gene TRBV29-1 combines with J gene TRBJ1-6; 7 bases match TRBD1. Germline-derived CDR1 and CDR2 are SQVTM and ANQGSEA. The CDR3 contains 14 residues. After removal of 6 bases from V and 5 bases from J, the junction contained 7 bases not matched to a gene.

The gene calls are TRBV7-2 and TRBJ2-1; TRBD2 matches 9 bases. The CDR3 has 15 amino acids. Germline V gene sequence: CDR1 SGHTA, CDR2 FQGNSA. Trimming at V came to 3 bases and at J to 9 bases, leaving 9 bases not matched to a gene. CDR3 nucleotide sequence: TGTGCCAGCAGCTTTAGCGGGAGCCGCTTCGGTGAGCAGTTCTTC. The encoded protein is CASSFSGSRFGEQFF.

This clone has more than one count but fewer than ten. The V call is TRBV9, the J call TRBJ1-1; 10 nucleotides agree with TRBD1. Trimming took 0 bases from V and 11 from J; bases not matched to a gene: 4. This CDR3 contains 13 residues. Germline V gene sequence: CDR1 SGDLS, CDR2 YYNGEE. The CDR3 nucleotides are TGTGCCAGCAGCGTAGGGGGGACAGGGGTCGCTTTCTTT. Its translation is CASSVGGTGVAFF.

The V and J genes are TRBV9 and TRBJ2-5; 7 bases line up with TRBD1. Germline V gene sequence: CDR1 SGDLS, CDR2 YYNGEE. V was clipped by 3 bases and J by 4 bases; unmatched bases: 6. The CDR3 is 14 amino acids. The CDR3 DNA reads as TGTGCCAGCAGCGCTCGGACAGGCACAGAGACCCAGTACTTC. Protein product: CASSARTGTETQYF.

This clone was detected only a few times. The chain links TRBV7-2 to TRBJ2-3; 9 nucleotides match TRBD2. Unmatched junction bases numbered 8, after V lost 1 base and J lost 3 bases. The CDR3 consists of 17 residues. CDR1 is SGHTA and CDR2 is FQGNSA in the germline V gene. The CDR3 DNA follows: TGTGCCAGCAGCTTAGTAGGGGGCGGGGGGGTTACAGATACGCAGTATTTT. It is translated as CASSLVGGGGVTDTQYF.

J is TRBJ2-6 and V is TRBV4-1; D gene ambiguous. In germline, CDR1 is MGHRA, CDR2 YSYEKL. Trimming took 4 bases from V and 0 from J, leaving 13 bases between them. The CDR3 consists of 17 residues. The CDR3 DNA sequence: TGCGCCAGCAGCCTAGAGCAATTGAGCTCTGGGGCCAACGTCCTGACTTTC. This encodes CASSLEQLSSGANVLTF.

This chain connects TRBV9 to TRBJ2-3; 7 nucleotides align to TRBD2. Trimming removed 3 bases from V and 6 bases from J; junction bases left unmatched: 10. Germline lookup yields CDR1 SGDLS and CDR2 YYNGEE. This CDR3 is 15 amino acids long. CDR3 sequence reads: CASSAPTNGRDTQYF. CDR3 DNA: TGTGCCAGCAGCGCCCCGACTAACGGGAGGGATACGCAGTATTTT.

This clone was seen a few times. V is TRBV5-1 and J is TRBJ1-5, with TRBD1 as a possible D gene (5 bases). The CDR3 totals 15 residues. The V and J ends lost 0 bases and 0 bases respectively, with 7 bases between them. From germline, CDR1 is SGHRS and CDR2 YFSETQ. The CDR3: CASSLGGGSNQPQHF. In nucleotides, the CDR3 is TGCGCCAGCAGCTTGGGGGGCGGTAGCAATCAGCCCCAGCATTTT.

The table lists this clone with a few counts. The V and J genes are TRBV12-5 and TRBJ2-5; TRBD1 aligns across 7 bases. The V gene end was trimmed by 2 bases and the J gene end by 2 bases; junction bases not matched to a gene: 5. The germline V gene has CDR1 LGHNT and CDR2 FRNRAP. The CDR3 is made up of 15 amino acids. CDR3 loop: CASGLNPGQQETQYF. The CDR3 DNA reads TGTGCTAGTGGTTTGAACCCGGGACAGCAAGAGACCCAGTACTTC. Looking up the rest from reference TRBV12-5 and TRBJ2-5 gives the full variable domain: DARVTQTPRHKVTEMGQEVTMRCQPILGHNTVFWYRQTMMQGLELLAYFRNRAPLDDSGMPKDRFSAEMPDATLATLKIQPSEPRDSAVYFCASGLNPGQQETQYFGPGTRLLVL.

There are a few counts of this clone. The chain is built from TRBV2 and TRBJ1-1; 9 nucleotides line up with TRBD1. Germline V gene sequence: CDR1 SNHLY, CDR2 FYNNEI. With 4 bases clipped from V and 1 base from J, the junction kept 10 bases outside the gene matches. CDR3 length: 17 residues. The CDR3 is CASSGLDRGWGNTEAFF. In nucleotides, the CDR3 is TGTGCCAGCAGTGGGTTGGACAGGGGCTGGGGGAACACTGAAGCTTTCTTT.

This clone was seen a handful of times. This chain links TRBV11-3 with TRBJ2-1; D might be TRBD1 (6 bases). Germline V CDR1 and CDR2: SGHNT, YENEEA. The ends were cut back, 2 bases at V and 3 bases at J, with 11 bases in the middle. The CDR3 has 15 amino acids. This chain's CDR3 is CASSLRSGVYNEQFF. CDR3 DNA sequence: TGTGCCAGCAGCTTAAGATCAGGGGTCTACAATGAGCAGTTCTTC.

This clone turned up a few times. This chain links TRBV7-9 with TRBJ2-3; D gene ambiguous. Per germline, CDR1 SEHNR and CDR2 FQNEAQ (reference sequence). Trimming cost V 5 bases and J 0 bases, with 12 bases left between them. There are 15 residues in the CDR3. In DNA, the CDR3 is TGTGCCAGCAGCCCCCGCCGTACTAGCACAGATACGCAGTATTTT. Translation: CASSPRRTSTDTQYF.

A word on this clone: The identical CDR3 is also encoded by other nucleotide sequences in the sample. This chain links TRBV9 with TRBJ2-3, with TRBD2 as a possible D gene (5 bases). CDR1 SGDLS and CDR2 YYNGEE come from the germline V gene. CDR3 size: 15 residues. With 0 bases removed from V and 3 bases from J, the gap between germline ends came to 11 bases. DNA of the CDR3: TGTGCCAGCAGCGTAGCGGGCGGGCGGACAGATACGCAGTATTTT. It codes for CASSVAGGRTDTQYF.

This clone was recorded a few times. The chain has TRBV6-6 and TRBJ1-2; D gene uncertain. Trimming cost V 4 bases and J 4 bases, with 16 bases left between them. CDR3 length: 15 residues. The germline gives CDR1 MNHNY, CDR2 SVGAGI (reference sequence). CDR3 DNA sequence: TGTGCCAGCAGTTCTGGAGGCTTAATGGGCTATGGCTACACCTTC. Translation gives CASSSGGLMGYGYTF.

The CDR3 DNA reads as TGCGCCAGCAGCCCGGGGTGGCGGAATTCACCCCTCCACTTT. This sequence encodes CASSPGWRNSPLHF. The chain is built from TRBV23-1 and TRBJ1-6, with no clear D. TRBV23-1 is filed as an ORF, its function uncertain. The V and J ends lost 6 bases and 7 bases respectively, with 13 bases between them. The CDR3 loop spans 14 amino acids.

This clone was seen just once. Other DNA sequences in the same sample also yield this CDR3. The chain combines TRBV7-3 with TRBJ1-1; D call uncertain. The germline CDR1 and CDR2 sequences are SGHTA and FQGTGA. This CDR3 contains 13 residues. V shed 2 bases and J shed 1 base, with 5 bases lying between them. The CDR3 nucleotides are TGTGCCAGCAGCTTATCCGGGAACACTGAAGCTTTCTTT. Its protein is CASSLSGNTEAFF.

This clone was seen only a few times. CDR3 bases: TGTGCCAGCAGTTTTGCGGGGGGACCGTACCAAGAGACCCAGTACTTC. Protein product: CASSFAGGPYQETQYF. J is TRBJ2-5 and V is TRBV6-6; TRBD2 aligns across 8 bases. The CDR3 is made up of 16 amino acids. The V gene end was trimmed by 4 bases and the J gene end by 0 bases; junction bases not matched to a gene: 7. The V gene's germline CDR1 is MNHNY and CDR2 SVGAGI (reference sequence).

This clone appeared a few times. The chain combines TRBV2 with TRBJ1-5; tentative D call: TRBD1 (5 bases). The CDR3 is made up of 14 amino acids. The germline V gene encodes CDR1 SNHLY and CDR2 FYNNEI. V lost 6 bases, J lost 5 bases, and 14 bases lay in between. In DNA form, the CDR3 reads TGTGCCAGCAGCGGTGACAGCCCCCATCAGCCCCAGCATTTT. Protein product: CASSGDSPHQPQHF.

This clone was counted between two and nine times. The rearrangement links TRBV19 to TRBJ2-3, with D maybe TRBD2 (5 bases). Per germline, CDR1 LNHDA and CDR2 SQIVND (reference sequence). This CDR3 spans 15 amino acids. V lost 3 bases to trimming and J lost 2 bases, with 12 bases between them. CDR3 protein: CASSMLGAITDTQYF. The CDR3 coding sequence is TGTGCCAGTAGTATGTTGGGAGCGATCACAGATACGCAGTATTTT.

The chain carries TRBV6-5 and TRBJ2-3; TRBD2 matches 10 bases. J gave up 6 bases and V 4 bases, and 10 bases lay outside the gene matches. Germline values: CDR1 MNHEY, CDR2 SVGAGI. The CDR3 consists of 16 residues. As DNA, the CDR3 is TGTGCCAGCAGTTCCGGACTAGCGGTCTTGGGGGATACGCAGTATTTT. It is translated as CASSSGLAVLGDTQYF.

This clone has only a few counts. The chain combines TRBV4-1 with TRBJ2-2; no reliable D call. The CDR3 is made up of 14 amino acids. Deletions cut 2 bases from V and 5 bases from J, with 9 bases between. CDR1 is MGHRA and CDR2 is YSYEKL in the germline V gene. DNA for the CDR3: TGCGCCAGCAGCCAACCTCAGAAAACCGGGGAGCTGTTTTTT. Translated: CASSQPQKTGELFF.

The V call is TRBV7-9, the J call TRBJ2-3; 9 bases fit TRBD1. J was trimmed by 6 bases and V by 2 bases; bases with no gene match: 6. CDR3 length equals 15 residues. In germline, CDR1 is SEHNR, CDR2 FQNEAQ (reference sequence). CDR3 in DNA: TGTGCCAGCAGCTTACAACAGGGGGCTTCGGATACGCAGTATTTT. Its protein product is CASSLQQGASDTQYF. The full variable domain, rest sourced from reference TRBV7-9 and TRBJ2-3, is DTGVSQNPRHKITKRGQNVTFRCDPISEHNRLYWYRQTLGQGPEFLTYFQNEAQLEKSRLLSDRFSAERPKGSFSTLEIQRTEQGDSAMYLCASSLQQGASDTQYFGPGTRLTVL.

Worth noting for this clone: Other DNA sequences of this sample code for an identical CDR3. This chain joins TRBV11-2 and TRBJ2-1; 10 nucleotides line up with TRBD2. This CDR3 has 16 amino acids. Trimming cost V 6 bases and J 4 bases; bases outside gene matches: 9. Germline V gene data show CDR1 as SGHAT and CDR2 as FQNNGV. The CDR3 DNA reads TGTGCCAGCAGTAGTATAGCGGGGGGCCCTTACAATGAGCAGTTCTTC. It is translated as CASSSIAGGPYNEQFF.